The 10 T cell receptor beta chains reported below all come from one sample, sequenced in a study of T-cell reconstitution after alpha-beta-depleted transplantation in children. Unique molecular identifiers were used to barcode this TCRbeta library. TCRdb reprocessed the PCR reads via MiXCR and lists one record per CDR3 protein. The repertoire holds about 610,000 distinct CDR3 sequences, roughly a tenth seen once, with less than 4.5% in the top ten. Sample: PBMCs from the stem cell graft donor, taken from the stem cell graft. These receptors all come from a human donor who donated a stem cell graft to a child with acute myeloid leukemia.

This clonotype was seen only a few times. The CDR3 here is CASSQRYTEAFF. The CDR3 nucleotides read TGTGCCAGCAGCCAGCGGTACACTGAAGCTTTCTTT. The chain employs TRBV12-3 or TRBV12-4 and TRBJ1-1; D gene unclear. Trimming took off 6 bases at V and 3 bases at J, with 8 bases between the two ends. CDR3 size: 12 residues.

The CDR3 loop is CASGSGNQPQHF. The CDR3 nucleotides are TGTGCCAGTGGGTCGGGGAACCAGCCCCAGCATTTT. This chain joins TRBV12-3 or TRBV12-4 and TRBJ1-5; D gene unclear. There are 12 residues in the CDR3. The V gene lost 9 bases and the J gene lost 7 bases, with 13 bases spanning the gap.

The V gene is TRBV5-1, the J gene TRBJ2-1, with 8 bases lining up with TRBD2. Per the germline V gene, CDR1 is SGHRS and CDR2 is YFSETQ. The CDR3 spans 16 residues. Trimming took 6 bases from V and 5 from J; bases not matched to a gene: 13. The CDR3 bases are TGCGCCAGCAAATTACGGGAGGGCCGGGCCAACAATGAGCAGTTCTTC. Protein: CASKLREGRANNEQFF.

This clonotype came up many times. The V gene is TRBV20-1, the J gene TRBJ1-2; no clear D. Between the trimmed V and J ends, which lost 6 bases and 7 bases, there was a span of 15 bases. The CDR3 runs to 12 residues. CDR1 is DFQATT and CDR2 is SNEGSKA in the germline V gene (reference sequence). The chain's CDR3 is CSAERAGAGYTF. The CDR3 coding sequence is TGCAGTGCGGAGAGGGCAGGTGCTGGCTACACCTTC.

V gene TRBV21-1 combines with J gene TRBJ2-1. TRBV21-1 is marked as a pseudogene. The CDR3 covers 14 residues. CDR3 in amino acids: CASSNSGAGVEQFF. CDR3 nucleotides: TGTGCCAGCAGCAACTCTGGTGCAGGCGTTGAGCAGTTCTTC.

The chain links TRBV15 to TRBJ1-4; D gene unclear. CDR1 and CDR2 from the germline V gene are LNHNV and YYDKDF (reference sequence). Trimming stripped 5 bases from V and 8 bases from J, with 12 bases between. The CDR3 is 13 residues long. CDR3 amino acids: CATSALEQEKLFF. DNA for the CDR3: TGTGCCACCAGCGCCCTCGAACAGGAAAAACTGTTTTTT.

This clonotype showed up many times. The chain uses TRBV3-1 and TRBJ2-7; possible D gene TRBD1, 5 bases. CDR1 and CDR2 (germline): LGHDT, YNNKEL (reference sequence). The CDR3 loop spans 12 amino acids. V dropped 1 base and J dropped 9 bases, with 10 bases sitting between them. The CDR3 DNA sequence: TGTGCCAGCAGCCAAGGAACAAGGGGGCAGTACTTC. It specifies CASSQGTRGQYF.

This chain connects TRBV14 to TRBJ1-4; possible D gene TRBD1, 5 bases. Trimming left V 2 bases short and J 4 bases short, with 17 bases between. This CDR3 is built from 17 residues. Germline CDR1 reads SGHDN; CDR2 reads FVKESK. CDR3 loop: CASSQYLGTLSNEKLFF. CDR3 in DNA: TGTGCCAGCAGCCAATATCTGGGGACTCTAAGTAATGAAAAACTGTTTTTT.

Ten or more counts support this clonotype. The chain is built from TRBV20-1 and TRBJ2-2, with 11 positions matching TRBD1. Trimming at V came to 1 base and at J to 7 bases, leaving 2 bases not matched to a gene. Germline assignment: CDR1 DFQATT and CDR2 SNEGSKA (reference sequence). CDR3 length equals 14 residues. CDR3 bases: TGCAGTGCTAGAGGGGGACAGGGGGGCGGGGAGCTGTTTTTT. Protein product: CSARGGQGGGELFF.

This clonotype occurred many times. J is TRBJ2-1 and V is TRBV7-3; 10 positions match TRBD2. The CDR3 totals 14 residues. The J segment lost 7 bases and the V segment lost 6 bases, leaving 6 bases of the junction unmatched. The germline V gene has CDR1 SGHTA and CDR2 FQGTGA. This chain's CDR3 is CASRTSGERNEQFF. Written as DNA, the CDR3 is TGTGCCAGCAGAACTAGCGGGGAGAGGAATGAGCAGTTCTTC.